This TCR beta chain was identified in a study of T cells expressing NK-cell markers. TCRdb reprocessed the 5' RACE reads and stores each CDR3 protein as one record, lacking DNA. The sample data list about 540,000 distinct CDR3 sequences. From germline, CDR1 is SGHRS and CDR2 YFSETQ. The CDR3 is made up of 16 amino acids. Turning to this clonotype: Its antigen is not identified.

Overall study results and limits: The dominant NKG2C+ clonotypes represented about 1.0-7.0% of CD8+ T cells in five or six donors.

The chain recombines TRBV5-1 with TRBJ2-5; TCRdb proposes TRBD2, but this gene call is untestable without DNA. The clonotype originates from a man between 18 and 29 years old in good health. Sequenced: blood T cells: a sorted CD56 or NKG2C T cell subset, CD4+ or CD8+ T cells, or bulk PBMC T cells (not recorded which). The CDR3 region is CASSYGLAGEGGTQYF.